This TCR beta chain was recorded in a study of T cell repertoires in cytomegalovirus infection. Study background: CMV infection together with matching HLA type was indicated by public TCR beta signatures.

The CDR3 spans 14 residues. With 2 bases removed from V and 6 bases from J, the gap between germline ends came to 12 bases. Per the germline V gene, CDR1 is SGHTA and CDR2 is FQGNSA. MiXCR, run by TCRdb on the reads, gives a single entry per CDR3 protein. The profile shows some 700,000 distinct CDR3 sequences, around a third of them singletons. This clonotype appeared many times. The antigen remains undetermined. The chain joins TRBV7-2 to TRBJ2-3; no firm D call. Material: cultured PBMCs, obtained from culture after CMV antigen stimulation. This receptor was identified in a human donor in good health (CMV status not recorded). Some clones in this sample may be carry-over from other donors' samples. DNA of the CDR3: TGTGCCAGCAGCTTAAGGCCCGGTGTGGATACGCAGTATTTT. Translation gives CASSLRPGVDTQYF.